The clone carrying this TCR beta chain was recorded a few times. Its antigen is still unknown. These data are taken from a study of T cells in Graves' hyperthyroidism and ophthalmopathy. Regarding the study as a whole: Ophthalmopathy was model-predicted a median 6.5 months pre-onset. Most clonotypes that expanded in the thyroid above 0.001 also showed up in blood.

Amplified TCR beta CDR3 regions came from RNA transcripts. Initially, a first-round RT-PCR of the TCR CDR3 employed the HTBI primer set. TCRdb re-called the multiplex PCR reads through MiXCR, storing one row per CDR3 protein. The sample records approximately 530,000 distinct CDR3 sequences, 15% to 20% being singletons. V was shortened by 2 bases and J by 3 bases, with 14 bases between the two germline ends. Per germline, CDR1 ENHRY and CDR2 SYGVKD. The CDR3 spans 15 residues. This rearrangement joins TRBV10-3 to TRBJ2-7; D possibly corresponds to TRBD1 (7 bases). The sequenced material came from blood. This clonotype was obtained from a man aged 35 to 55 with Graves' ophthalmopathy. The DNA for the CDR3 is TGTGCCATCAGTGAGCCGGGGGCAGGGGGCTACGAGCAGTACTTC. Its translation is CAISEPGAGGYEQYF.